The T cell receptor (beta chain) described here comes from a study of T cell repertoires in cytomegalovirus infection. Study at large: Public TCR beta signatures marked donors with CMV infection and the matching HLA.

TCRdb redid the calling of the reads with MiXCR, one entry per CDR3 protein. Of about 160,000 distinct CDR3 sequences listed, over 15% are singletons. Only a few counts were recorded for this clonotype. Germline-derived CDR1 and CDR2 are MNHEY and SVGEGT. This CDR3 has 12 amino acids. Trimming stripped 2 bases from V and 7 bases from J, with 8 bases between. Sample: CD8+ T cells from PBMCs. The TCR originated in a human donor in good health (CMV status not recorded). Some clones in this sample may be carry-over from other donors' samples. V and J are TRBV6-2 or TRBV6-3 and TRBJ1-1; no firm D call. CDR3 DNA sequence: TGTGCCAGCAGTTACGTTGGAGTTGAAGCTTTCTTT. Its translation: CASSYVGVEAFF.